One and the same sample provided the 30 T cell receptor beta chains below, sequenced in a study of blood T cell repertoires in COVID-19. Profiling relied on immunoSEQ multiplex PCR, and the TCRdb table lists in-frame clones only, not all of them. The sample has approximately 150,000 clones, approximately 87% seen once. Material for sequencing was peripheral blood. These receptors were obtained from a woman aged 50 to 60 with active or convalescent COVID-19.

The chain links TRBV28 to TRBJ2-4; TRBD2 aligns across 8 bases. CDR1 MDHEN and CDR2 SYDVKM come from the germline V gene. V trimming: 5 bases; J trimming: 8 bases; junction bases outside the gene matches: 14. This CDR3 spans 16 amino acids. The CDR3 loop reads CASSTPYREGAHIQYF. The CDR3 DNA reads TGTGCCAGCAGTACCCCTTACCGGGAGGGCGCCCACATTCAGTACTTC.

The chain has TRBV28 and TRBJ2-2, with 7 positions matching TRBD1. The CDR3 extends over 14 amino acids. J was trimmed by 0 bases and V by 8 bases; bases with no gene match: 3. Germline CDR1 is MDHEN and CDR2 is SYDVKM. CDR3 sequence reads: CASSGQANTGELFF. Here the CDR3 DNA reads TGTGCCAGCTCCGGACAGGCGAACACCGGGGAGCTGTTTTTT.

The J gene is TRBJ2-2, the V gene TRBV5-5, with 7 bases fitting TRBD1. Germline V gene data show CDR1 as SGHKS and CDR2 as YYEKEE (reference sequence). This CDR3 region has 15 residues. Unmatched junction bases numbered 7, after V lost 4 bases and J lost 4 bases. The chain's CDR3 is CASSVTGTGTGELFF. The CDR3, as DNA: TGTGCCAGCAGCGTGACAGGGACGGGCACCGGGGAGCTGTTTTTT.

The rearrangement uses TRBV7-6 and TRBJ2-1; possible D gene TRBD2, 5 bases. CDR3 length equals 15 residues. V lost 5 bases, J lost 6 bases, and 17 bases lay in between. The V gene's germline CDR1 is SGHVS and CDR2 FNYEAQ. The CDR3 DNA reads as TGTGCCAGCAGCCCCGCGGACTCGGCGGTCAATGAGCAGTTCTTC. This translates into CASSPADSAVNEQFF.

CDR3 protein: CASSPGTGVNTEAFF. The DNA for the CDR3 is TGTGCCAGCTCACCGGGGACAGGGGTAAACACTGAAGCTTTCTTT. The chain links TRBV18 to TRBJ1-1, with TRBD1 matching over 10 bases. This CDR3 spans 15 amino acids. In germline, CDR1 is KGHSH, CDR2 LQKENI. V lost 3 bases, J lost 2 bases, and 3 bases stayed unmatched.

This chain links TRBV7-2 with TRBJ2-3, with D perhaps matching TRBD1 (6 bases). Germline V CDR1 and CDR2: SGHTA, FQGNSA. The CDR3 loop spans 19 amino acids. V lost 3 bases and J 0 bases, leaving 22 bases between the germline ends. The CDR3 reads CASSLRVFAGVTSTDTQYF. CDR3 nucleotides: TGTGCCAGCAGCTTGAGGGTATTTGCAGGGGTCACAAGCACAGATACGCAGTATTTT. Full variable domain (rest looked up from reference TRBV7-2 and TRBJ2-3): GAGVSQSPSNKVTEKGKDVELRCDPISGHTALYWYRQSLGQGLEFLIYFQGNSAPDKSGLPSDRFSAERTGGSVSTLTIQRTQQEDSAVYLCASSLRVFAGVTSTDTQYFGPGTRLTVL.

The CDR3 sequence is CASSLPGDTQYF. The CDR3 DNA reads as TGTGCCAGCAGCTTACCGGGAGATACGCAGTATTTT. The chain links TRBV3-1 (or the pseudogene TRBV3-2) to TRBJ2-3; D is undetermined. The CDR3 consists of 12 residues. V lost 5 bases and J lost 5, with 8 bases in between. Germline CDR1 and CDR2: LGHDT and YNNKEL (reference sequence).

The chain uses TRBV18 and TRBJ1-2; D call uncertain. V dropped 2 bases and J dropped 5 bases, with 6 bases sitting between them. In germline, CDR1 is KGHSH, CDR2 LQKENI. The CDR3 extends over 12 amino acids. The CDR3 region has the DNA TGTGCCAGCTCACCAGGCCAGTATGGCTACACCTTC. Protein sequence: CASSPGQYGYTF.

V usage is TRBV9 and J usage is TRBJ1-4; D might be TRBD1 (5 bases). V was trimmed by 1 base and J by 8 bases, leaving 15 bases between them. The germline gives CDR1 SGDLS, CDR2 YYNGEE. The CDR3 spans 15 residues. CDR3 amino acids: CASSVLGGNGEKLFF. In nucleotides, the CDR3 is TGTGCCAGCAGCGTACTCGGGGGGAATGGGGAAAAACTGTTTTTT.

V usage is TRBV15 and J usage is TRBJ1-2; TRBD1 agrees at 8 bases. V lost 0 bases to trimming and J lost 5 bases; unmatched junction nucleotides: 8. The CDR3 sequence is 16 residues long. From germline, CDR1 is LNHNV and CDR2 YYDKDF (reference sequence). The CDR3 coding sequence is TGTGCCACCAGCAGAGATCGAGGACAGGGAACTTATGGCTACACCTTC. It encodes CATSRDRGQGTYGYTF.

This chain joins TRBV24-1 and TRBJ2-3; 9 bases are a match to TRBD2. The CDR3 sequence is 16 residues long. The germline V gene encodes CDR1 KGHDR and CDR2 SFDVKD. V trimming: 4 bases; J trimming: 3 bases; junction bases outside the gene matches: 7. CDR3 amino acids: CATSESLAGRTDTQYF. CDR3 nucleotide sequence: TGTGCCACCAGTGAATCCCTAGCGGGACGAACAGATACGCAGTATTTT.

CDR3 sequence reads: CASRPRGQVYNSPLHF. CDR3 nucleotides: TGTGCCAGCCGTCCCCGGGGACAGGTCTATAATTCACCCCTCCACTTT. The genes are TRBV27 and TRBJ1-6; 8 bases align to TRBD1. The CDR3 covers 16 residues. V gave up 8 bases and J gave up 3 bases; unmatched junction bases: 9. CDR1 is MNHEY and CDR2 is SMNVEV in the germline V gene (reference sequence).

The chain has TRBV7-3 and TRBJ1-5; 7 nucleotides match TRBD1. CDR1 is SGHTA and CDR2 is FQGTGA in the germline V gene. This CDR3 is 17 amino acids long. J lost 0 bases, V lost 1 base, and 6 bases had no gene match. The CDR3 spells CASSLRTGPYSNQPQHF. The CDR3 nucleotides are TGTGCCAGCAGCTTAAGGACAGGACCTTATAGCAATCAGCCCCAGCATTTT.

This clone was detected a few times. The chain carries TRBV27 and TRBJ1-2, with 7 bases identical to TRBD1. This CDR3 contains 13 residues. Trimming at V came to 5 bases and at J to 6 bases, leaving 6 bases not matched to a gene. Germline CDR1 reads MNHEY; CDR2 reads SMNVEV (reference sequence). CDR3 sequence (DNA): TGTGCCAGCAGTAAACAGGGGCGCGATGGCTACACCTTC. Its protein product is CASSKQGRDGYTF.

The chain is built from TRBV5-8 and TRBJ1-1; 10 nucleotides align to TRBD1. V was pared by 4 bases and J by 3 bases, with 18 bases of the junction left unmatched. The CDR3 runs 19 residues. CDR1 SGHTS and CDR2 YDEGEE come from the germline V gene. The CDR3 loop reads CASSQTLRTGGFYDTEAFF. DNA of the CDR3: TGTGCCAGCAGCCAGACGTTAAGGACAGGGGGGTTTTACGACACTGAAGCTTTCTTT.

V usage is TRBV5-1 and J usage is TRBJ1-5; 8 bases line up with TRBD1. Looked up from germline, CDR1 is SGHRS and CDR2 is YFSETQ. Losses at the gene ends were 4 bases for V and 7 bases for J; bases not matched to a gene: 7. The CDR3 spans 14 residues. The CDR3 region is CASSLTGEGQPQHF. As DNA, the CDR3 is TGCGCCAGCAGCCTGACAGGGGAAGGGCAGCCCCAGCATTTT.

This clone was seen more than once but under ten times. This chain uses TRBV7-8 with TRBJ2-7; 7 nucleotides align to TRBD2. CDR1 and CDR2 (germline): SGHVS, FQNEAQ. CDR3 length: 17 amino acids. The V and J ends lost 2 bases and 1 base, in that order; junction bases with no gene match: 11. The CDR3 sequence: CASSLPPVSGASYEQYF. CDR3 DNA: TGTGCCAGCAGCTTACCCCCCGTGAGCGGGGCTTCCTACGAGCAGTACTTC.

The chain recombines TRBV6-5 with TRBJ2-7; D remains ambiguous. Trimming pared 0 bases from V and 2 bases from J, leaving 14 bases between. The CDR3 runs 16 residues. Per germline, CDR1 MNHEY and CDR2 SVGAGI. CDR3 sequence: CASSYSAGQATYEQYF. The CDR3 DNA reads as TGTGCCAGCAGTTACTCCGCTGGGCAGGCTACCTACGAGCAGTACTTC.

This chain joins TRBV15 and TRBJ2-7, with D perhaps TRBD2 (5 bases). CDR1 is LNHNV and CDR2 is YYDKDF in the germline V gene (reference sequence). The CDR3 contains 15 residues. V was shortened by 5 bases and J by 2 bases, with 16 bases between the two germline ends. CDR3 sequence: CATSRMGGSAYEQYF. The CDR3 bases are TGTGCCACCAGCCGAATGGGTGGGAGTGCCTACGAGCAGTACTTC.

The rearrangement joins TRBV2 to TRBJ2-2; 7 nucleotides line up with TRBD1. V dropped 6 bases and J dropped 2; count of bases not matched to a gene: 6. In germline, CDR1 is SNHLY, CDR2 FYNNEI. The CDR3 loop spans 15 amino acids. The CDR3 DNA follows: TGTGCCAGCAGGCAAGGGACAGCCAACACCGGGGAGCTGTTTTTT. Protein: CASRQGTANTGELFF.

CDR3 amino acids: CASSLVRGPNQPQHF. The CDR3 DNA reads as TGTGCCAGCAGTTTAGTGAGGGGGCCCAATCAGCCCCAGCATTTT. V and J are TRBV28 and TRBJ1-5; TRBD1 aligns across 7 bases. In germline, CDR1 is MDHEN, CDR2 SYDVKM. CDR3 length: 15 residues. With V trimmed by 2 bases and J by 3 bases, 4 bases remained unmatched.

This chain joins TRBV4-3 and TRBJ1-4; no clear D gene. The CDR3 spans 17 residues. Germline V gene sequence: CDR1 LGHNA, CDR2 YSLEER. V was shortened by 2 bases and J by 5 bases, with 18 bases between the two germline ends. In DNA, the CDR3 is TGCGCCAGCAGCCAATCCTCGTGGGGAGAGATGAATGAAAAACTGTTTTTT. Translated, it gives CASSQSSWGEMNEKLFF.

This clone appeared a single time. The chain recombines TRBV5-6 with TRBJ1-5, with 8 positions matching TRBD1. The V and J ends lost 4 bases and 7 bases, in that order; junction bases with no gene match: 10. The CDR3 runs 15 residues. CDR1 SGHDT and CDR2 YYEEEE come from the germline V gene. The DNA for the CDR3 is TGTGCCAGCAGCCTCGGACAGGGCGTCTCGCAGCCCCAGCATTTT. Translating it yields CASSLGQGVSQPQHF.

The rearrangement uses TRBV28 and TRBJ2-7, with no clear D. There are 12 residues in the CDR3. The V end was cut by 6 bases, the J end by 3 bases, with 9 bases between. Germline lookup yields CDR1 MDHEN and CDR2 SYDVKM. In nucleotides, the CDR3 is TGTGCCAGCAGGTCCCCTAGCTACGAGCAGTACTTC. Its translation is CASRSPSYEQYF.

Points on this clone: A junction end diverges from the germline sequence, so it may reflect a read error. This rearrangement joins TRBV27 to TRBJ1-2, with D hard to call. The V gene's germline CDR1 is MNHEY and CDR2 SMNVEV (reference sequence). CDR3 size: 12 residues. CDR3 nucleotide sequence: TGCCCTAAAGCCGAGGGCGGGTATGGCTACACCTTC. Translation gives CPKAEGGYGYTF.

The chain couples TRBV9 to TRBJ1-1; D not certain. The germline V and J ends were trimmed by 4 bases and 0 bases, with 13 bases remaining between them. Germline V gene lookup returns CDR1 SGDLS and CDR2 YYNGEE. The CDR3 extends over 15 amino acids. CDR3 sequence (DNA): TGTGCCAGCAGCCCCTCTACGCGGATGAACACTGAAGCTTTCTTT. Translation: CASSPSTRMNTEAFF.

The rearrangement links TRBV9 to TRBJ1-4; 10 nucleotides match TRBD1. The CDR3 runs 16 residues. The germline CDR1 and CDR2 sequences are SGDLS and YYNGEE. Trimming removed 4 bases from V and 6 bases from J; junction bases left unmatched: 9. The CDR3 spells CASSSGDRGSYEKLFF. The CDR3 DNA is TGTGCCAGCAGCTCTGGGGACAGGGGCTCTTATGAAAAACTGTTTTTT.

This clone came up a few times. The rearrangement uses TRBV19 and TRBJ2-5; 8 bases are shared with TRBD1. The CDR3 extends over 15 amino acids. The V gene's germline CDR1 is LNHDA and CDR2 SQIVND (reference sequence). V was clipped by 6 bases and J by 7 bases; unmatched bases: 13. This chain's CDR3 is CASSHPGQAPRTQYF. CDR3 nucleotide sequence: TGTGCCAGTAGCCACCCGGGACAGGCTCCGAGGACCCAGTACTTC. Together with reference TRBV19 and TRBJ2-5, the CDR3 gives the full variable domain: DGGITQSPKYLFRKEGQNVTLSCEQNLNHDAMYWYRQDPGQGLRLIYYSQIVNDFQKGDIAEGYSVSREKKESFPLTVTSAQKNPTAFYLCASSHPGQAPRTQYFGPGTRLLVL.

The chain links TRBV7-2 to TRBJ1-2; 7 bases map to TRBD1. The CDR3 extends over 15 amino acids. Per germline, CDR1 SGHTA and CDR2 FQGNSA. V was clipped by 0 bases and J by 4 bases; unmatched bases: 5. CDR3 nucleotide sequence: TGTGCCAGCAGCTTAGCTGGGACAGCTATCTATGGCTACACCTTC. Translation gives CASSLAGTAIYGYTF.

V is TRBV6-5 and J is TRBJ1-2; D is ambiguous. The CDR3 spans 16 residues. Germline V gene sequence: CDR1 MNHEY, CDR2 SVGAGI. V lost 4 bases and J lost 0, with 15 bases in between. Here the CDR3 DNA reads TGTGCCAGCAGTTCGCCGAGGAGACCTTCTAACTATGGCTACACCTTC. Translating it yields CASSSPRRPSNYGYTF.